Included here is one TCR beta chain sequence, with context. The antigen is not known. Samples were sequenced at Survey level, maximum 500,000 reads. Some clones are missing from TCRdb's copy, which holds only in-frame ones; the method was immunoSEQ multiplex PCR. This sample has over 15,000 clones; under 75% occur once, and the top ten carry 5.5% to 8%. The sample originates from a study of pediatric ulcerative colitis. Study outcomes and limitations: A couple of patients had blood samples with substantially reduced template counts. Clonal expansions reduced rectal repertoire diversity in acute severe colitis.

During colonoscopy, one to two rectal pinch biopsies were collected. Before the diagnostic colonoscopy, ulcerative colitis patients were free of immunosuppressive medication. The germline V gene has CDR1 SGDLS and CDR2 YYNGEE. The CDR3 sequence is 17 residues long. V lost 1 base and J lost 1; bases outside the gene matches: 8. Sequencing was performed on gut tissue. The clonotype comes from a boy aged 10-17 years with moderate ulcerative colitis. The rearrangement links TRBV9 to TRBJ2-3; 8 bases map to TRBD2. The CDR3 loop reads CASSVSASGYRTDTQYF. The DNA for the CDR3 is TGTGCCAGCAGCGTAAGTGCTAGCGGGTACCGCACAGATACGCAGTATTTT.